This TCR beta chain was sequenced during a study of T cell responses to AZD1222 COVID-19 vaccine. General study points: Spike-specific TCR breadth and depth rose after two AZD1222 doses.

The protocol was immunoSEQ multiplex PCR, while the TCRdb copy is restricted to in-frame clones and leaves out a portion. Of under 150,000 clones listed, 75% to 95% were seen once; the top ten hold approximately 2%. Details on this clone: The antigen remains unidentified.

The CDR3 is 17 amino acids. Germline values: CDR1 SEHNR, CDR2 FQNEAQ (reference sequence). The V gene lost 4 bases and the J gene lost 2 bases, with 17 bases spanning the gap. The sequence came from an adult who received the AZD1222 COVID-19 vaccine. Sequences were derived from peripheral blood, sampled 28 days after the second AZD1222 dose. This chain links TRBV7-9 with TRBJ2-2; the D gene is possibly TRBD1 (6 bases). CDR3 in DNA: TGTGCCAGCAGCTCTACAGGGAGTTCGCAAAACACCGGGGAGCTGTTTTTT. It specifies CASSSTGSSQNTGELFF.